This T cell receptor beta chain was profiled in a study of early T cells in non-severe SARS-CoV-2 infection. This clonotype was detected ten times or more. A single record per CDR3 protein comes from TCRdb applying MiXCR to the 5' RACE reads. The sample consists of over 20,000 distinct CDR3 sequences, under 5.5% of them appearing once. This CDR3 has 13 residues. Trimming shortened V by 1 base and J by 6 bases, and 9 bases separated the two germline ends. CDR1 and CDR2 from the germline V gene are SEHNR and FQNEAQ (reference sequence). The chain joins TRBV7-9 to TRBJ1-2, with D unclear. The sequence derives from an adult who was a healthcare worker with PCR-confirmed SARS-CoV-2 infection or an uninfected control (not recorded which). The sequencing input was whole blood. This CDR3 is CASSLGSFDGYTF. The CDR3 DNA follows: TGTGCCAGCAGCTTAGGGAGTTTCGATGGCTACACCTTC.